The 2 T cell receptor beta chains below come from one sample, sequenced in a study of blood T cell repertoires in COVID-19. The assay was immunoSEQ multiplex PCR, and TCRdb's table has in-frame clones only and misses some. The repertoire holds 100,000 to 150,000 clones, with 92% as singletons. Sequenced input: peripheral blood. Source of these receptors: a man aged 50 or older with COVID-19, enrolled during active disease.

The V gene is TRBV18, the J gene TRBJ2-5, with TRBD1 as a possible D gene (5 bases). Germline assignment: CDR1 KGHSH and CDR2 LQKENI. This CDR3 has 14 amino acids. The V and J ends lost 0 bases and 5 bases respectively, with 10 bases between them. CDR3 residues: CASSPPGLPETQYF. CDR3 sequence (DNA): TGTGCCAGCTCACCACCGGGGCTACCGGAGACCCAGTACTTC.

The chain recombines TRBV9 with TRBJ2-1, with TRBD1 matching 9 bases. The junction had 7 bases not matched to a gene; V was cut back by 4 bases and J by 2 bases. The CDR3 sequence is 16 residues long. CDR1 and CDR2 from the germline V gene are SGDLS and YYNGEE. This CDR3 is CASSRGGQGTYNEQFF. CDR3 sequence (DNA): TGTGCCAGCAGCCGTGGGGGACAGGGCACCTACAATGAGCAGTTCTTC. The whole variable domain, remainder taken from reference TRBV9 and TRBJ2-1, is DSGVTQTPKHLITATGQRVTLRCSPRSGDLSVYWYQQSLDQGLQFLIQYYNGEERAKGNILERFSAQQFPDLHSELNLSSLELGDSALYFCASSRGGQGTYNEQFFGPGTRLTVL.